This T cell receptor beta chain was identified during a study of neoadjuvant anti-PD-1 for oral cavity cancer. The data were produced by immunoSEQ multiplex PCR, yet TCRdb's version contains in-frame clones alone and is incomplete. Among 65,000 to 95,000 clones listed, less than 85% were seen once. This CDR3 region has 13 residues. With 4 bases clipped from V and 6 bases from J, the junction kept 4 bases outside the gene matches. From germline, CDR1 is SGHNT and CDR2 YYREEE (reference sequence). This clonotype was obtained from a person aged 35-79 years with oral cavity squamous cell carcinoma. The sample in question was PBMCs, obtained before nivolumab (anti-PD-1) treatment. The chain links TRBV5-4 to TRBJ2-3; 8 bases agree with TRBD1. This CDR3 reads CASSRQGMDTQYF. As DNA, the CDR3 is TGTGCCAGCAGCCGACAGGGGATGGATACGCAGTATTTT.